Listed here are 10 T cell receptor beta chains from one sample, sequenced in a study of T cells expressing NK-cell markers. TCRdb re-called the 5' RACE reads; one entry per CDR3 protein, DNA not given. Recorded for this sample: 300,000 to 450,000 distinct CDR3 sequences. The sequenced sample was blood T cells: a sorted CD56 or NKG2C T cell subset, CD4+ or CD8+ T cells, or bulk PBMC T cells (not recorded which). These receptor sequences come from a man aged 18-70 years in good health.

The V gene is TRBV20-1, the J gene TRBJ1-2; TCRdb's D call of TRBD1 is untestable without DNA. This CDR3 spans 15 amino acids. The germline V gene has CDR1 DFQATT and CDR2 SNEGSKA (reference sequence). This CDR3 reads CSARPPIQGSYGYTF.

J is TRBJ1-6 and V is TRBV12-5. The germline V gene has CDR1 LGHNT and CDR2 FRNRAP. The CDR3 totals 13 residues. The CDR3 sequence: CASGVGRSSPLHF.

The chain combines TRBV7-6 with TRBJ2-1; the TCRdb D gene call, TRBD2, has no DNA to confirm it. The germline V gene has CDR1 SGHVS and CDR2 FNYEAQ. The CDR3 has 16 residues. The CDR3 is CASSLVASGVGNEQFF.

This rearrangement joins TRBV7-3 to TRBJ1-1; lacking DNA, the TRBD1 call made by TCRdb goes unchecked. The germline V gene has CDR1 SGHTA and CDR2 FQGTGA. The CDR3 extends over 13 amino acids. The CDR3 loop reads CASMDRANTEAFF.

The V and J genes are TRBV2 and TRBJ2-4; TCRdb's D call of TRBD1 is untestable without DNA. This CDR3 spans 15 amino acids. Germline CDR1 and CDR2: SNHLY and FYNNEI. The CDR3 protein is CASGRDQRSKNIQYF. Full variable domain (outside the CDR3, taken from reference TRBV2 and TRBJ2-4): EPEVTQTPSHQVTQMGQEVILRCVPISNHLYFYWYRQILGQKVEFLVSFYNNEISEKSEIFDDQFSVERPDGSNFTLKIRSTKLEDSAMYFCASGRDQRSKNIQYFGAGTRLSVL.

This chain joins TRBV2 and TRBJ2-1; TCRdb returns TRBD2, unconfirmable since there is no DNA. This CDR3 has 14 residues. Germline values: CDR1 SNHLY, CDR2 FYNNEI. The CDR3 region is CASSEGTRGDEQFF.

This chain connects TRBV3-1 to TRBJ2-7; with no DNA, the TCRdb D assignment of TRBD1 cannot be verified. In germline, CDR1 is LGHDT, CDR2 YNNKEL (reference sequence). CDR3 size: 14 residues. The CDR3 loop is CASSQGTAPLGQYF.

The gene calls are TRBV25-1 and TRBJ2-7; TCRdb outputs TRBD1, but without DNA this stays unchecked. This CDR3 is built from 14 residues. From germline, CDR1 is MGHDK and CDR2 SYGVNS. CDR3 residues: CASSESTVPYEQYF.

This chain connects TRBV5-1 to TRBJ2-3; TCRdb calls TRBD1, which cannot be checked without DNA. In germline, CDR1 is SGHRS, CDR2 YFSETQ. This CDR3 contains 12 residues. The CDR3 here is CASDDQGDTQYF.

The rearrangement joins TRBV29-1 to TRBJ1-3; TCRdb gives TRBD1 as the D gene, but with no DNA this cannot be confirmed. The germline CDR1 and CDR2 sequences are SQVTM and ANQGSEA. CDR3 size: 13 residues. CDR3 amino acids: CSGGTGAGNTIYF.